The 20 T cell receptor beta chains in this list originate from one sample, sequenced in a study of beta chain features in type 1 diabetes. Expressed TCRB transcripts were sequenced because the entire RNA isolate underwent reverse transcription. Measured with immunoSEQ multiplex PCR; TCRdb has only the in-frame clones, and not every one. The sample has 300,000 to 350,000 clones; less than 10% are singletons. The sequencing input was central memory CD4+ T cells from blood. Receptors originate from a young woman in good health.

The chain combines TRBV7-3 with TRBJ2-2; possible D gene TRBD1, 5 bases. V dropped 5 bases and J dropped 7 bases, with 14 bases sitting between them. Germline loops: CDR1 SGHTA, CDR2 FQGTGA. CDR3 length: 14 residues. The CDR3 DNA reads TGTGCCAGCAGCACAGCAGGGCATGGCGGGGAGCTGTTTTTT. Protein: CASSTAGHGGELFF.

This sequence joins TRBV4-2 and TRBJ2-5; 7 nucleotides line up with TRBD2. The CDR3 spans 17 residues. The germline V gene encodes CDR1 LGHNA and CDR2 YNFKEQ. V was clipped by 1 base and J by 7 bases; unmatched bases: 15. CDR3 coding DNA: TGTGCCAGCAGCCAAGTGTCTTTGACAGCGGGGTTCAGGACCCAGTACTTC. Translated: CASSQVSLTAGFRTQYF.

The genes are TRBV21-1 and TRBJ1-3. TRBV21-1 is deemed a pseudogene. CDR3 size: 18 residues. CDR3 loop: CASSKVVSGDGRLYTIYF. CDR3 in DNA: TGTGCCAGCAGCAAAGTGGTTTCGGGGGATGGGAGGTTATACACCATATATTTT.

This clone has only a few counts. The V call is TRBV7-2, the J call TRBJ2-5; 8 bases align to TRBD2. The length of the CDR3 is 14 residues. The V and J ends lost 2 bases and 4 bases, in that order; junction bases with no gene match: 3. Germline V CDR1 and CDR2: SGHTA, FQGNSA. The DNA for the CDR3 is TGTGCCAGCAGCTTAAAAAGCGGGAGAGAGACCCAGTACTTC. Its protein is CASSLKSGRETQYF.

This clone was observed a few times. The rearrangement uses TRBV28 and TRBJ2-4; 8 nucleotides agree with TRBD1. The CDR3 covers 15 residues. V lost 6 bases, J lost 3 bases, and 7 bases stayed unmatched. Germline CDR1 MDHEN, CDR2 SYDVKM. The CDR3 DNA reads as TGTGCCAGCAGCTCCGGACAGGGTAACAAAAACATTCAGTACTTC. Residues: CASSSGQGNKNIQYF.

This clone has only a few counts. The V gene is TRBV6-5, the J gene TRBJ1-3, with a weak D call TRBD1 (5 bases). CDR3 length: 13 residues. With 6 bases removed from V and 5 bases from J, the gap between germline ends came to 11 bases. In germline, CDR1 is MNHEY, CDR2 SVGAGI. In DNA form, the CDR3 reads TGTGCCAGCAGCTTGGCGGACAGAAACACCATATATTTT. Its translation is CASSLADRNTIYF.

This chain connects TRBV28 to TRBJ1-2; D call uncertain. Per the germline V gene, CDR1 is MDHEN and CDR2 is SYDVKM. CDR3 length: 17 amino acids. V lost 3 bases and J 1 base, leaving 18 bases between the germline ends. This CDR3 reads CASSFLGSREGNYGYTF. The CDR3 region has the DNA TGTGCCAGCAGTTTTCTGGGTTCTAGGGAAGGTAACTATGGCTACACCTTC.

This clone was counted only a few times. The CDR3 region is CASSPKTSGISPGNEQFF. In DNA form, the CDR3 reads TGTGCCAGCTCACCAAAGACTAGCGGGATCTCTCCGGGCAATGAGCAGTTCTTC. This chain connects TRBV18 to TRBJ2-1; 11 positions match TRBD2. Germline lookup yields CDR1 KGHSH and CDR2 LQKENI. V was pared by 2 bases and J by 6 bases, with 12 bases of the junction left unmatched. This CDR3 region has 18 residues.

This clone was detected only a few times. The chain couples TRBV7-2 to TRBJ2-1; D possibly corresponds to TRBD2 (5 bases). Germline loops: CDR1 SGHTA, CDR2 FQGNSA. Deletions cut 7 bases from V and 7 bases from J, with 20 bases between. CDR3 length: 15 residues. This CDR3 is CASTVREGRGNEQFF. In DNA, the CDR3 is TGTGCCAGCACGGTTAGGGAAGGGCGAGGGAATGAGCAGTTCTTC.

This clone was counted only a few times. The gene calls are TRBV6-5 and TRBJ2-7; possible D gene TRBD1, 6 bases. The CDR3 sequence is 15 residues long. Trimming took 0 bases from V and 6 from J, leaving 15 bases between them. Germline CDR1 MNHEY, CDR2 SVGAGI. The CDR3 DNA is TGTGCCAGCAGTTACTCGAACTCAGGGGTAGGCGAGCAGTACTTC. Translation: CASSYSNSGVGEQYF.

The gene calls are TRBV9 and TRBJ2-2, with no clear D. The CDR3 loop spans 15 amino acids. Germline loops: CDR1 SGDLS, CDR2 YYNGEE. V was clipped by 4 bases and J by 1 base, with 11 bases between them. CDR3 in amino acids: CASSPWTQNTGELFF. CDR3 coding DNA: TGTGCCAGCAGCCCGTGGACCCAGAACACCGGGGAGCTGTTTTTT. Together with reference TRBV9 and TRBJ2-2, the CDR3 gives the full variable domain: DSGVTQTPKHLITATGQRVTLRCSPRSGDLSVYWYQQSLDQGLQFLIQYYNGEERAKGNILERFSAQQFPDLHSELNLSSLELGDSALYFCASSPWTQNTGELFFGEGSRLTVL.

This clone was observed a handful of times. This rearrangement joins TRBV21-1 to TRBJ1-2. TRBV21-1 is a documented pseudogene. This CDR3 region has 16 residues. The CDR3 sequence is CASSKFVTRTNYGYTF. The CDR3 DNA sequence: TGTGCCAGCAGCAAATTCGTGACCCGGACTAACTATGGCTACACCTTC.

This clone was picked up a small number of times. The same CDR3 arises from other DNA sequences in this sample as well. The V call is TRBV7-2, the J call TRBJ2-7; 8 bases match TRBD2. The CDR3 contains 15 residues. J gave up 2 bases and V 1 base, and 4 bases lay outside the gene matches. Germline V lookup: CDR1 SGHTA, CDR2 FQGNSA. As DNA, the CDR3 is TGTGCCAGCAGCTTAGGAGGCGGGAGGACCTACGAGCAGTACTTC. This sequence encodes CASSLGGGRTYEQYF.

In its sample, this clone was seen many times. CDR3 loop: CASSRDSYNEQFF. CDR3 DNA: TGTGCCAGCAGCCGGGACTCCTACAATGAGCAGTTCTTC. The V gene is TRBV6-5, the J gene TRBJ2-1; a possible D gene is TRBD2 (5 bases). CDR1 is MNHEY, CDR2 SVGAGI, per germline. This CDR3 has 13 amino acids. V was trimmed by 6 bases and J by 0 bases, leaving 6 bases between them.

CDR3 residues: CASSLVSLTGGGGGELFF. The CDR3 coding sequence is TGTGCCAGCAGTTTAGTCTCCCTTACAGGGGGCGGCGGCGGGGAGCTGTTTTTT. The rearrangement links TRBV28 to TRBJ2-2; 9 bases map to TRBD1. Losses at the gene ends were 2 bases for V and 7 bases for J; bases not matched to a gene: 14. The CDR3 has 18 amino acids. The germline gives CDR1 MDHEN, CDR2 SYDVKM.

This clone has only a few counts. This chain joins TRBV7-9 and TRBJ2-5; the D gene is possibly TRBD2 (6 bases). CDR3 size: 15 residues. Germline V CDR1 and CDR2: SEHNR, FQNEAQ (reference sequence). Trimming took off 4 bases at V and 4 bases at J, with 16 bases between the two ends. CDR3 loop: CASSSLGEVTETQYF. The CDR3 DNA follows: TGTGCCAGCAGCTCCCTCGGGGAGGTTACAGAGACCCAGTACTTC.

This clone has more than one count but fewer than ten. J is TRBJ2-3 and V is TRBV29-1; no clear D gene. The V end was cut by 3 bases, the J end by 1 base, with 8 bases between. This CDR3 contains 13 residues. Germline V lookup: CDR1 SQVTM, CDR2 ANQGSEA. The CDR3 reads CSVDYQGTDTQYF. In DNA, the CDR3 is TGCAGCGTTGATTATCAGGGCACAGATACGCAGTATTTT.

There are a few counts of this clone. The V call is TRBV7-3, the J call TRBJ2-7, with 9 bases lining up with TRBD2. CDR3 length: 14 amino acids. Germline V gives CDR1 SGHTA, CDR2 FQGTGA. V lost 4 bases to trimming and J lost 6 bases; unmatched junction nucleotides: 7. The CDR3 loop is CASSWASGNREQYF. CDR3 nucleotide sequence: TGTGCCAGCAGCTGGGCTAGCGGGAATCGCGAGCAGTACTTC.

V and J are TRBV20-1 and TRBJ2-5; D remains ambiguous. CDR3 size: 11 residues. Trimming took 3 bases from V and 4 from J, leaving 6 bases between them. Germline loops: CDR1 DFQATT, CDR2 SNEGSKA (reference sequence). The CDR3 sequence is CSARVLETQYF. Here the CDR3 DNA reads TGCAGTGCTAGGGTTCTAGAGACCCAGTACTTC.

This clone was counted a few times. The chain recombines TRBV18 with TRBJ2-5; D is ambiguous. The V gene's germline CDR1 is KGHSH and CDR2 LQKENI. The CDR3 covers 13 residues. V was shortened by 1 base and J by 3 bases, with 6 bases between the two germline ends. CDR3 region: CASSPQREETQYF. In DNA, the CDR3 is TGTGCCAGCTCACCACAAAGGGAAGAGACCCAGTACTTC.